Below are 8 T cell receptor beta chains sequenced from a single sample in a study of blood T cell repertoires in COVID-19. Assay: immunoSEQ multiplex PCR; the TCRdb copy retains only in-frame clones and omits some. The sample holds around 400,000 clones, roughly nine tenths seen once. Sequenced material: PBMCs or T cells enriched from blood (not recorded which). The origin of the receptors is a woman aged 25-40 years who had recovered from COVID-19.

This chain uses TRBV7-2 with TRBJ2-7; TRBD2 matches at 8 bases. With the DNA end fitting TRBJ2-1 better, the J assignment may be wrong. CDR1 and CDR2 from the germline V gene are SGHTA and FQGNSA. The CDR3 totals 16 residues. As DNA, the CDR3 is TGTGCCAGCAGCCTCCAGCTGGGACTAGGGGGTGATGAGCAGTTCTTC. Protein sequence: CASSLQLGLGGDEQFF.

This sequence joins TRBV9 and TRBJ2-3; TRBD2 matches at 11 bases. Trimming took 2 bases from V and 6 from J; bases not matched to a gene: 11. The V gene's germline CDR1 is SGDLS and CDR2 YYNGEE. The CDR3 runs to 17 residues. The CDR3 coding sequence is TGTGCCAGCAGCGTGGAAGCCATAGCGGGGGGGCCTGATACGCAGTATTTT. Encoded protein: CASSVEAIAGGPDTQYF.

The chain employs TRBV11-3 and TRBJ2-5, with no clear D. This CDR3 contains 13 residues. CDR1 is SGHNT, CDR2 YENEEA, per germline. The V end lost 0 bases, the J end lost 2 bases, and 4 bases lay between the germline ends. CDR3 sequence reads: CASSLDQQETQYF. In DNA form, the CDR3 reads TGTGCCAGCAGCTTAGATCAGCAAGAGACCCAGTACTTC. Supplemented by reference TRBV11-3 and TRBJ2-5, the full variable domain reads EAGVVQSPRYKIIEKKQPVAFWCNPISGHNTLYWYLQNLGQGPELLIRYENEEAVDDSQLPKDRFSAERLKGVDSTLKIQPAELGDSAVYLCASSLDQQETQYFGPGTRLLVL.

The chain's CDR3 is CASRQTAVGAFF. The CDR3 nucleotides are TGTGCCAGCAGACAGACGGCTGTAGGAGCTTTCTTT. The chain couples TRBV28 to TRBJ1-1, with D uncertain. This CDR3 has 12 residues. Trimming removed 6 bases at V and 10 bases at J, with 15 bases between. Looked up from germline, CDR1 is MDHEN and CDR2 is SYDVKM.

The chain combines TRBV7-2 with TRBJ2-5; possibly TRBD2 for D (5 bases). Germline loops: CDR1 SGHTA, CDR2 FQGNSA. V lost 3 bases to trimming and J lost 4 bases, with 15 bases between them. The CDR3 spans 15 residues. CDR3 nucleotide sequence: TGTGCCAGCAGCTTTAAGCGGATGGGTGTAGAGACCCAGTACTTC. It yields the protein CASSFKRMGVETQYF.

The V call is TRBV5-8, the J call TRBJ1-5; the match to TRBD1 covers 9 bases. Germline assignment: CDR1 SGHTS and CDR2 YDEGEE. The V segment lost 4 bases and the J segment 7 bases; nucleotides outside the gene matches: 9. This CDR3 is 15 amino acids long. Here the CDR3 reads CASSVGTGRGQPQHF. CDR3 DNA sequence: TGTGCCAGCAGCGTAGGGACAGGGCGAGGCCAGCCCCAGCATTTT.

The rearrangement uses TRBV10-1 and TRBJ1-1; a weak D match, TRBD1 (5 bases). The CDR3 spans 13 residues. Germline values: CDR1 WNHNN, CDR2 SYGVQD (reference sequence). Trimming took off 4 bases at V and 4 bases at J, with 10 bases between the two ends. CDR3 residues: CASSVEGTTEAFF. As DNA, the CDR3 is TGCGCCAGCAGTGTGGAGGGGACCACTGAAGCTTTCTTT.

The V call is TRBV29-1, the J call TRBJ2-2, with 7 bases matching TRBD1. Trimming cost V 5 bases and J 7 bases; bases outside gene matches: 13. Germline values: CDR1 SQVTM, CDR2 ANQGSEA. The CDR3 is 15 amino acids. CDR3 nucleotide sequence: TGCAGCGTTTTAGCCCGCGGACAGGTGGACGGGGAGCTGTTTTTT. Translating gives CSVLARGQVDGELFF.